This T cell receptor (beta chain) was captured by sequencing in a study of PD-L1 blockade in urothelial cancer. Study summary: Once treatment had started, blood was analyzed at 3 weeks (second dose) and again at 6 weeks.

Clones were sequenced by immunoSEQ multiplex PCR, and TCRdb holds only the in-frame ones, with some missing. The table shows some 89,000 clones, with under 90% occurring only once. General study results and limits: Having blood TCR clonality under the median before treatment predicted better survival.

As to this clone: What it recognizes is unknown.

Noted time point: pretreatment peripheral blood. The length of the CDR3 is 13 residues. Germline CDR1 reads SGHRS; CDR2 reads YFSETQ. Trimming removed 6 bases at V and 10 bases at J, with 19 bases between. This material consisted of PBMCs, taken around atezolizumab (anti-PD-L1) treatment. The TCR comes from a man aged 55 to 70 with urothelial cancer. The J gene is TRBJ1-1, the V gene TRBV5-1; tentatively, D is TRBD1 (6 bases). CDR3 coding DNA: TGCGCCAGCAAGGTCGAGCAGGGGCTCGGAGCTTTCTTT. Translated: CASKVEQGLGAFF.